These 24 T cell receptor beta chains were all obtained from the same sample, sequenced in a study of OX40 agonist ivuxolimab in advanced cancers. Clones were read by immunoSEQ multiplex PCR, and TCRdb kept only the in-frame ones, dropping some. Of 90,000 to 150,000 clones listed, 80% to 90% are singletons. This specimen was CD4+ or CD8+ T cells sorted from blood, taken in a trial of the OX40 agonist ivuxolimab. These TCRs come from an adult with an advanced solid tumor such as melanoma, head and neck, liver or kidney cancer.

The V and J genes are TRBV6-5 and TRBJ2-1; D tentatively reads TRBD1 or TRBD2 (5 bases each). V lost 4 bases to trimming and J lost 11 bases, with 15 bases between them. The CDR3 has 13 residues. Germline CDR1 and CDR2: MNHEY and SVGAGI. The CDR3 here is CASSSAIGTKQFF. DNA of the CDR3: TGTGCCAGCAGTTCGGCTATCGGGACCAAGCAGTTCTTC.

This chain links TRBV5-6 with TRBJ2-7; TRBD2 might be the D (6 bases). The germline gives CDR1 SGHDT, CDR2 YYEEEE. The CDR3 totals 14 residues. V dropped 5 bases and J dropped 1 base, with 13 bases sitting between them. The CDR3 nucleotides are TGTGCCAGCAGACCGAGGAGGGTTTCCTACGAGCAGTACTTC. Protein: CASRPRRVSYEQYF.

DNA for the CDR3: TGTGCCAGCTCACCACGGGAAAGGGAATTAAACTATGGCTACACCTTC. Amino acid sequence: CASSPRERELNYGYTF. The V gene is TRBV18, the J gene TRBJ1-2; D unclear. The V end was cut by 1 base, the J end by 2 bases, with 14 bases between. The CDR3 loop spans 16 amino acids. The germline gives CDR1 KGHSH, CDR2 LQKENI.

The chain has TRBV7-2 and TRBJ2-2, with D maybe TRBD2 (7 bases). The V end was cut by 8 bases, the J end by 0 bases, with 16 bases between. Germline assignment: CDR1 SGHTA and CDR2 FQGNSA. This CDR3 comprises 16 residues. The CDR3 region is CASRGGGPTNTGELFF. The CDR3 nucleotides read TGTGCCAGCCGAGGGGGGGGCCCGACGAACACCGGGGAGCTGTTTTTT.

This rearrangement joins TRBV19 to TRBJ2-2; 9 bases are a match to TRBD2. This CDR3 has 15 residues. From germline, CDR1 is LNHDA and CDR2 SQIVND (reference sequence). V dropped 5 bases and J dropped 1; count of bases not matched to a gene: 2. CDR3 in DNA: TGTGCCAGTAGTGTGACTAGCGGGAACACCGGGGAGCTGTTTTTT. This translates into CASSVTSGNTGELFF.

This chain joins TRBV7-2 and TRBJ2-5; D possibly corresponds to TRBD1 (6 bases). Trimming took off 4 bases at V and 5 bases at J, with 11 bases between the two ends. Germline CDR1 is SGHTA and CDR2 is FQGNSA. There are 13 residues in the CDR3. CDR3 coding DNA: TGTGCCAGCAGCTACAACAGGGCTGAGACCCAGTACTTC. As protein: CASSYNRAETQYF.

This chain connects TRBV11-2 to TRBJ2-7; 8 bases fit TRBD1. Trimming took 4 bases from V and 2 from J; bases not matched to a gene: 4. This CDR3 has 14 residues. Germline V gene data show CDR1 as SGHAT and CDR2 as FQNNGV. CDR3 DNA: TGTGCCAGCAGCTCTACAGGGGGGCCCTACGAGCAGTACTTC. Its protein product is CASSSTGGPYEQYF.

The chain has TRBV7-2 and TRBJ2-1, with TRBD1 identical over 7 bases. Germline trimming cut 5 bases from V and 3 bases from J; bases unmatched to any gene: 13. The CDR3 contains 17 residues. Germline loops: CDR1 SGHTA, CDR2 FQGNSA. CDR3 loop: CASSPYLDRPIYNEQFF. DNA of the CDR3: TGTGCCAGCAGCCCTTACCTGGACAGGCCTATCTACAATGAGCAGTTCTTC.

J is TRBJ1-4 and V is TRBV28, with a weak D call TRBD1 (6 bases). The germline V gene encodes CDR1 MDHEN and CDR2 SYDVKM. Trimming left V 3 bases short and J 4 bases short, with 15 bases between. This CDR3 region has 16 residues. The CDR3 DNA reads TGTGCCAGCAGTTTGTCACAGGGCCTAAATAATGAAAAACTGTTTTTT. Translated, it gives CASSLSQGLNNEKLFF.

The J gene is TRBJ1-1, the V gene TRBV28; TRBD1 is a possible D gene (5 bases). Trimming took 4 bases from V and 8 from J, leaving 14 bases between them. Germline V gives CDR1 MDHEN, CDR2 SYDVKM. The CDR3 is 13 residues long. The CDR3 DNA sequence: TGTGCCAGCAGTTCCCTCACTGGGACGGAAGCTTTCTTT. It specifies CASSSLTGTEAFF.

The genes are TRBV6-5 and TRBJ2-6; TRBD1 aligns across 9 bases. CDR3 size: 15 residues. Germline V gene sequence: CDR1 MNHEY, CDR2 SVGAGI. V lost 6 bases, J lost 1 base, and 1 base stayed unmatched. As DNA, the CDR3 is TGTGCCAGCAGGGGGACAGGGTCTGGGGCCAACGTCCTGACTTTC. It codes for CASRGTGSGANVLTF.

This sequence joins TRBV7-2 and TRBJ2-7; tentatively, D is TRBD1 or TRBD2 (5 bases each). Trimming cost V 3 bases and J 3 bases, with 15 bases left between them. Germline values: CDR1 SGHTA, CDR2 FQGNSA. This CDR3 spans 15 amino acids. CDR3 nucleotides: TGTGCCAGCAGCTTCGACAGCGGCCCTTACTACGAGCAGTACTTC. This codes for CASSFDSGPYYEQYF. Supplemented by reference TRBV7-2 and TRBJ2-7, the full variable domain reads GAGVSQSPSNKVTEKGKDVELRCDPISGHTALYWYRQSLGQGLEFLIYFQGNSAPDKSGLPSDRFSAERTGGSVSTLTIQRTQQEDSAVYLCASSFDSGPYYEQYFGPGTRLTVT.

V gene TRBV7-8 combines with J gene TRBJ1-1, with D maybe TRBD1 (6 bases). This CDR3 region has 13 residues. The V gene's germline CDR1 is SGHVS and CDR2 FQNEAQ. V lost 1 base and J 6 bases, leaving 9 bases between the germline ends. The CDR3 spells CASSLDRTAEAFF. The DNA for the CDR3 is TGTGCCAGCAGCTTAGACCGGACAGCTGAAGCTTTCTTT.

J is TRBJ1-4 and V is TRBV7-6, with a tentative D call TRBD1 (5 bases). With 3 bases removed from V and 4 bases from J, the gap between germline ends came to 9 bases. Germline loops: CDR1 SGHVS, CDR2 FNYEAQ. CDR3 size: 14 residues. CDR3 coding DNA: TGTGCCAGCAGCTTCGGGCAGGGTAATGAAAAACTGTTTTTT. As protein: CASSFGQGNEKLFF. Supplemented by reference TRBV7-6 and TRBJ1-4, the full variable domain reads GAGVSQSPRYKVTKRGQDVALRCDPISGHVSLYWYRQALGQGPEFLTYFNYEAQQDKSGLPNDRFSAERPEGSISTLTIQRTEQRDSAMYRCASSFGQGNEKLFFGSGTQLSVL.

This chain joins TRBV11-3 and TRBJ2-1, with 7 bases identical to TRBD1. The CDR3 sequence is 14 residues long. The germline V gene has CDR1 SGHNT and CDR2 YENEEA. V lost 5 bases, J lost 4 bases, and 5 bases stayed unmatched. CDR3: CASSLGTAYNEQFF. The DNA for the CDR3 is TGTGCCAGCAGCCTCGGGACAGCGTACAATGAGCAGTTCTTC.

The gene calls are TRBV30 and TRBJ2-1; no clear D gene. This CDR3 comprises 11 residues. Germline CDR1 reads GTSNPN; CDR2 reads SVGIG (reference sequence). Trimming pared 3 bases from V and 12 bases from J, leaving 12 bases between. CDR3 in amino acids: CAWRVVQGQFF. The CDR3 DNA reads as TGTGCCTGGAGAGTTGTACAAGGGCAGTTCTTC.

This sequence joins TRBV30 and TRBJ2-4; TRBD2 is a possible D gene (6 bases). From germline, CDR1 is GTSNPN and CDR2 SVGIG (reference sequence). The CDR3 runs to 14 residues. The germline V and J ends were trimmed by 3 bases and 0 bases, with 9 bases remaining between them. CDR3 coding DNA: TGTGCCTGGAGCCGGGGGATAGCCAAAAACATTCAGTACTTC. This gives the protein CAWSRGIAKNIQYF.

The chain joins TRBV4-1 to TRBJ1-3; D is undetermined. Trimming took off 0 bases at V and 4 bases at J, with 13 bases between the two ends. This CDR3 comprises 16 residues. In germline, CDR1 is MGHRA, CDR2 YSYEKL. The CDR3 DNA is TGCGCCAGCAGCCAAGATCAGGCAGCCGGGGGAAACACCATATATTTT. The encoded protein is CASSQDQAAGGNTIYF.

This chain links TRBV6-5 with TRBJ1-3, with 8 bases matching TRBD1. The CDR3 runs to 13 residues. Trimming took 6 bases from V and 4 from J; bases not matched to a gene: 2. Germline assignment: CDR1 MNHEY and CDR2 SVGAGI. CDR3 bases: TGTGCCAGCAGAGGGACAGGAGGAAACACCATATATTTT. It codes for CASRGTGGNTIYF.

The V call is TRBV28, the J call TRBJ2-7; tentative D call: TRBD2 (6 bases). The CDR3 contains 13 residues. Per the germline V gene, CDR1 is MDHEN and CDR2 is SYDVKM. V lost 5 bases and J 12 bases, leaving 20 bases between the germline ends. The CDR3: CASSPYTGLPLYF. In DNA, the CDR3 is TGTGCCAGCAGTCCTTACACGGGACTGCCGCTGTACTTC.

This clone was counted once. V and J are TRBV11-3 and TRBJ1-3; 7 bases match TRBD1. The CDR3 totals 15 residues. Unmatched junction bases numbered 2, after V lost 3 bases and J lost 0 bases. Germline CDR1 reads SGHNT; CDR2 reads YENEEA. CDR3 residues: CASSFSGGSGNTIYF. The CDR3 coding sequence is TGTGCCAGCAGCTTTTCAGGGGGCTCTGGAAACACCATATATTTT.

In this sample, this clone turned up once. The chain couples TRBV5-1 to TRBJ1-6; D gene uncertain. V lost 0 bases, J lost 10 bases, and 14 bases lay in between. Germline V gene lookup returns CDR1 SGHRS and CDR2 YFSETQ. The CDR3 consists of 15 residues. As DNA, the CDR3 is TGCGCCAGCAGCTTGGAAACCGGGAGAGGATCACCCCTCCACTTT. Its protein product is CASSLETGRGSPLHF.

The chain uses TRBV7-7 and TRBJ2-5; D is unresolved. Deletions cut 1 base from V and 5 bases from J, with 11 bases between. This CDR3 comprises 14 residues. The germline V gene has CDR1 SSHAT and CDR2 FNYEAQ (reference sequence). CDR3 loop: CASSLDGVPETQYF. CDR3 in DNA: TGTGCCAGCAGCTTAGATGGGGTTCCGGAGACCCAGTACTTC.

The chain links TRBV13 to TRBJ1-4; TRBD1 matches at 9 bases. The CDR3 spans 14 residues. The V gene end was trimmed by 4 bases and the J gene end by 6 bases; junction bases not matched to a gene: 3. Germline CDR1 PRHDT, CDR2 FYEKMQ (reference sequence). Here the CDR3 DNA reads TGTGCCAGCAGCTCCCGGACAGGGGATGAAAAACTGTTTTTT. Translating gives CASSSRTGDEKLFF.